These 20 T cell receptor beta chains came from one sample sequenced in a study of cytomegalovirus exposure and HLA in healthy donors. With 60 Vbeta and 13 Jbeta primers, the PCR was carried out. The protocol was immunoSEQ multiplex PCR, while the TCRdb copy is restricted to in-frame clones and leaves out a portion. This table has some 190,000 clones, more than 75% appearing once. Sequencing used PBMCs. Receptors were obtained from a woman between 50 and 59 years old in good health and CMV-seronegative.

This clone was observed a few times. The CDR3 here is CASSQDLRTPNTEAFF. The DNA of the CDR3 is TGCGCCAGCAGCCAAGATTTAAGGACACCGAACACTGAAGCTTTCTTT. The rearrangement joins TRBV4-3 to TRBJ1-1; D may be TRBD1 (5 bases). The CDR3 consists of 16 residues. V lost 0 bases and J 1 base, leaving 12 bases between the germline ends. CDR1 and CDR2 (germline): LGHNA, YSLEER.

The J gene is TRBJ1-1, the V gene TRBV19; D remains ambiguous. Deletions cut 0 bases from V and 6 bases from J, with 14 bases between. Germline CDR1 and CDR2: LNHDA and SQIVND (reference sequence). The CDR3 covers 15 residues. The CDR3 DNA is TGTGCCAGTAGTATAGATCCGGGTATCGGGGCTGAAGCTTTCTTT. It specifies CASSIDPGIGAEAFF.

In its sample, this clone was seen a few times. Germline and junction disagree at one end, which may indicate a read error. V is TRBV7-9 and J is TRBJ1-3; weak D call: TRBD1 (5 bases). Germline assignment: CDR1 SEHNR and CDR2 FQNEAQ (reference sequence). The CDR3 has 11 residues. CDR3 sequence: CASSNGGSPPF. CDR3 bases: TGTGCCAGCTCGAACGGGGGGTCTCCTCCTTTT. Full variable domain (outside the CDR3, taken from reference TRBV7-9 and TRBJ1-3): DTGVSQNPRHKITKRGQNVTFRCDPISEHNRLYWYRQTLGQGPEFLTYFQNEAQLEKSRLLSDRFSAERPKGSFSTLEIQRTEQGDSAMYLCASSNGGSPPFGEGSWLTVV.

The chain employs TRBV6-1 and TRBJ1-5; D is unclear. The length of the CDR3 is 13 residues. CDR1 is MNHNS, CDR2 SASEGT, per germline. The V end was cut by 5 bases, the J end by 7 bases, with 12 bases between. The CDR3 bases are TGTGCCAGCAGTATCGAGGGCGGACAGCCCCAGCATTTT. Protein product: CASSIEGGQPQHF.

The gene calls are TRBV5-6 and TRBJ2-2, with 9 bases aligning to TRBD2. The J segment lost 5 bases and the V segment lost 2 bases, leaving 4 bases of the junction unmatched. Germline CDR1 is SGHDT and CDR2 is YYEEEE. The CDR3 is made up of 15 amino acids. This CDR3 reads CASSFPGLATGELFF. The CDR3 region has the DNA TGTGCCAGCAGCTTCCCGGGACTAGCAACCGGGGAGCTGTTTTTT. Full variable domain (rest looked up from reference TRBV5-6 and TRBJ2-2): DAGVTQSPTHLIKTRGQQVTLRCSPKSGHDTVSWYQQALGQGPQFIFQYYEEEERQRGNFPDRFSGHQFPNYSSELNVNALLLGDSALYLCASSFPGLATGELFFGEGSRLTVL.

The V gene is TRBV11-2, the J gene TRBJ2-3; 7 bases agree with TRBD2. The V and J ends lost 5 bases and 0 bases, in that order; junction bases with no gene match: 8. Germline lookup yields CDR1 SGHAT and CDR2 FQNNGV. The CDR3 spans 16 residues. CDR3 residues: CASSKGGELSTDTQYF. For the CDR3, the DNA is TGTGCCAGCAGCAAGGGAGGGGAACTTAGCACAGATACGCAGTATTTT. The full variable domain, in which reference TRBV11-2 and TRBJ2-3 provide the parts outside the CDR3, is EAGVAQSPRYKIIEKRQSVAFWCNPISGHATLYWYQQILGQGPKLLIQFQNNGVVDDSQLPKDRFSAERLKGVDSTLKIQPAKLEDSAVYLCASSKGGELSTDTQYFGPGTRLTVL.

V gene TRBV6-6 combines with J gene TRBJ1-3, with D uncertain. V was cut by 6 bases and J by 0 bases, with 6 bases left in between. Germline lookup yields CDR1 MNHNY and CDR2 SVGAGI (reference sequence). The CDR3 has 13 residues. This CDR3 is CASRGSSGNTIYF. The CDR3 nucleotides read TGTGCCAGCAGGGGCTCCTCTGGAAACACCATATATTTT.

The rearrangement uses TRBV28 and TRBJ1-1; D is unclear. With 4 bases removed from V and 6 bases from J, the gap between germline ends came to 9 bases. Germline V lookup: CDR1 MDHEN, CDR2 SYDVKM. The CDR3 runs to 12 residues. The CDR3 is CASSWRGAEAFF. The DNA for the CDR3 is TGTGCCAGCAGTTGGCGGGGAGCTGAAGCTTTCTTT. The full variable domain, its missing parts supplied by reference TRBV28 and TRBJ1-1, is DVKVTQSSRYLVKRTGEKVFLECVQDMDHENMFWYRQDPGLGLRLIYFSYDVKMKEKGDIPEGYSVSREKKERFSLILESASTNQTSMYLCASSWRGAEAFFGQGTRLTVV.

The chain carries TRBV5-4 and TRBJ2-5, with 11 bases matching TRBD2. Germline V CDR1 and CDR2: SGHNT, YYREEE (reference sequence). V was pared by 1 base and J by 5 bases, with 7 bases of the junction left unmatched. The CDR3 is made up of 16 amino acids. The CDR3 bases are TGTGCCAGCAGCTTGCCCGGGACTAGCGGTAGGGAGACCCAGTACTTC. This gives the protein CASSLPGTSGRETQYF.

The gene calls are TRBV5-1 and TRBJ2-7, with TRBD1 matching 7 bases. With 0 bases clipped from V and 3 bases from J, the junction kept 6 bases outside the gene matches. Germline CDR1 and CDR2: SGHRS and YFSETQ. The CDR3 has 15 amino acids. DNA of the CDR3: TGCGCCAGCAGCTTGGCCGGGACAGCCTTCTACGAGCAGTACTTC. Translation gives CASSLAGTAFYEQYF.

As concerns this clone: The sample holds other DNA sequences that translate to the same CDR3. The rearrangement uses TRBV5-4 and TRBJ2-1, with 11 positions matching TRBD2. J was trimmed by 9 bases and V by 0 bases; bases with no gene match: 5. In germline, CDR1 is SGHNT, CDR2 YYREEE (reference sequence). The CDR3 spans 15 residues. The CDR3 nucleotides are TGTGCCAGCAGCTTGGCGGGGCTAGCGGGGGGTGAGCAGTTCTTC. Residues: CASSLAGLAGGEQFF.

In its sample, this clone was seen many times. The rearrangement joins TRBV9 to TRBJ1-3; a weak D match, TRBD1 (5 bases). Trimming took off 2 bases at V and 0 bases at J, with 6 bases between the two ends. The CDR3 has 14 residues. CDR1 and CDR2 from the germline V gene are SGDLS and YYNGEE. In DNA form, the CDR3 reads TGTGCCAGCAGCGTCAGGGACTCTGGAAACACCATATATTTT. This gives the protein CASSVRDSGNTIYF.

The rearrangement links TRBV19 to TRBJ2-1, with 9 bases fitting TRBD1. With V trimmed by 3 bases and J by 10 bases, 7 bases remained unmatched. CDR3 length equals 14 residues. Germline-derived CDR1 and CDR2 are LNHDA and SQIVND (reference sequence). CDR3 coding DNA: TGTGCCAGTAGTATCAAGGGACAGGGTGGGGAGCAGTTCTTC. Its translation: CASSIKGQGGEQFF.

The J gene is TRBJ2-1, the V gene TRBV6-6, with 10 bases matching TRBD2. Germline V gives CDR1 MNHNY, CDR2 SVGAGI (reference sequence). Germline trimming cut 10 bases from V and 6 bases from J; bases unmatched to any gene: 9. The CDR3 runs 14 residues. This chain's CDR3 is CATFSASGSNEQFF. The CDR3 bases are TGTGCCACCTTCTCGGCTAGCGGGAGCAATGAGCAGTTCTTC.

DNA for the CDR3: TGTGCCAGCAGCTCCAGACAGGGGCTCACAGATACGCAGTATTTT. Protein: CASSSRQGLTDTQYF. The rearrangement joins TRBV6-5 to TRBJ2-3, with 8 bases aligning to TRBD1. The length of the CDR3 is 15 residues. The junction had 7 bases not matched to a gene; V was cut back by 6 bases and J by 2 bases. Germline V gene data show CDR1 as MNHEY and CDR2 as SVGAGI.

The chain links TRBV6-6 to TRBJ1-1; D is uncertain. The length of the CDR3 is 12 residues. The germline V gene has CDR1 MNHNY and CDR2 SVGAGI (reference sequence). The V end was cut by 5 bases, the J end by 4 bases, with 8 bases between. The CDR3 region has the DNA TGTGCCAGCAGTCAGGTGGGCACTGAAGCTTTCTTT. This codes for CASSQVGTEAFF.

V is TRBV9 and J is TRBJ2-7, with 10 positions matching TRBD2. The V gene's germline CDR1 is SGDLS and CDR2 YYNGEE. After removal of 4 bases from V and 5 bases from J, the junction contained 6 bases not matched to a gene. This CDR3 region has 14 residues. The CDR3 DNA sequence: TGTGCCAGCAGCATGACGGGACTAGCGAACGAGCAGTACTTC. Protein product: CASSMTGLANEQYF.

This clone was picked up a small number of times. This chain connects TRBV15 to TRBJ2-1; TRBD2 agrees at 13 bases. The CDR3 has 14 residues. The V segment lost 6 bases and the J segment 8 bases; nucleotides outside the gene matches: 4. The germline V gene has CDR1 LNHNV and CDR2 YYDKDF (reference sequence). The CDR3: CATSRTSGSYEQFF. The CDR3, as DNA: TGTGCCACCAGTCGGACTAGCGGGAGCTATGAGCAGTTCTTC.

The chain recombines TRBV7-8 with TRBJ2-2; 7 bases are shared with TRBD2. This CDR3 has 17 residues. Germline CDR1 is SGHVS and CDR2 is FQNEAQ. V lost 4 bases to trimming and J lost 6 bases; unmatched junction nucleotides: 14. For the CDR3, the DNA is TGTGCCAGCAGCTCTACCTCGTCCAGCGGGGTAGCCGGGGAGCTGTTTTTT. Translation gives CASSSTSSSGVAGELFF. Drawing the rest from reference TRBV7-8 and TRBJ2-2, the complete variable domain is GAGVSQSPRYKVAKRGQDVALRCDPISGHVSLFWYQQALGQGPEFLTYFQNEAQLDKSGLPSDRFFAERPEGSVSTLKIQRTQQEDSAVYLCASSSTSSSGVAGELFFGEGSRLTVL.

The V call is TRBV10-3, the J call TRBJ1-3; perhaps TRBD1 as D (6 bases). Trimming took off 4 bases at V and 0 bases at J, with 10 bases between the two ends. This CDR3 spans 15 amino acids. Per the germline V gene, CDR1 is ENHRY and CDR2 is SYGVKD. CDR3 bases: TGTGCCATCAGTGGCAGGGGTAACTCTGGAAACACCATATATTTT. The encoded protein is CAISGRGNSGNTIYF.